This section outlines one TCR beta chain sequence together with its context. This record comes from a study of blood T cell repertoires in COVID-19. Study information: Specimens from acute and convalescent COVID-19 originated in the United States, Italy and Spain. Nucleic acid was either cDNA or gDNA, and it came from T cells, B-cell-depleted T cells, or PBMCs.

Source study methods: For nucleated cells, counts were estimated from reference gene primer amplification. TCRdb keeps only in-frame clones here, not all; method: immunoSEQ multiplex PCR. Clone size and V and J calls were adopted from that table, with D and trimming inferred from the DNA. The sample lists approximately 210,000 clones, about 92% occurring once. Germline V gives CDR1 GTSNPN, CDR2 SVGIG (reference sequence). V lost 4 bases and J lost 6; bases outside the gene matches: 18. The CDR3 totals 19 residues. This TCR came from a man aged 25 to 40 with acute or convalescent COVID-19. This rearrangement joins TRBV30 to TRBJ2-7, with 16 bases fitting TRBD2. Sequencing was performed on peripheral blood. CDR3 sequence: CAWMWAYGTSGGGPREQYF. In DNA form, the CDR3 reads TGTGCCTGGATGTGGGCCTACGGGACTAGCGGGGGGGGGCCCCGCGAGCAGTACTTC.